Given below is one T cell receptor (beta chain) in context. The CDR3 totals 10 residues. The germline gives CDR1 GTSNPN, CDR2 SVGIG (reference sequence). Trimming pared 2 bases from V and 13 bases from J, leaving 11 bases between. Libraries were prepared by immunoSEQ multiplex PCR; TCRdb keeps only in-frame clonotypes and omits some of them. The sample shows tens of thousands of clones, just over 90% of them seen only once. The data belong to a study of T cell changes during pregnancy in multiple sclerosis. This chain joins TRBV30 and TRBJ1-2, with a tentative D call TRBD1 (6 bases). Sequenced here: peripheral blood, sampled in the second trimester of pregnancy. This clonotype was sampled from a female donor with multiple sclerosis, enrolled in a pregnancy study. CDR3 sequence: CAWSRTESTF. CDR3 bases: TGTGCCTGGAGTCGGACAGAGTCCACCTTC.